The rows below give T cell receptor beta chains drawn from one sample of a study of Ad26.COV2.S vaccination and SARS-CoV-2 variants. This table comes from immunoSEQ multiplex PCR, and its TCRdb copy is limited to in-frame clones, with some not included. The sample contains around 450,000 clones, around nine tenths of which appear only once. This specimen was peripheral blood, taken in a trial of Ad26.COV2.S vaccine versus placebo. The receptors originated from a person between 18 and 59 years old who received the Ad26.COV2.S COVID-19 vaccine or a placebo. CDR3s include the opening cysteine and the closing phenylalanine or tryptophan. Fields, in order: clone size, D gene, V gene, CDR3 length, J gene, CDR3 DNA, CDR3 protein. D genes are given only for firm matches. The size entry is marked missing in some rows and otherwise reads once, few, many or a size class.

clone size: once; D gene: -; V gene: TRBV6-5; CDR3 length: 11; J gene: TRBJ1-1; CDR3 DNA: TGTGCCAGCAGTCCGAACACTGAAGCTTTCTTT; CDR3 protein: CASSPNTEAFF
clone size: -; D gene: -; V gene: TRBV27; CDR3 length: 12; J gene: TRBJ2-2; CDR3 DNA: TGTGCCAGCAGTTCCCCACCCGGGGAGCTGTTTTTT; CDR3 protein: CASSSPPGELFF
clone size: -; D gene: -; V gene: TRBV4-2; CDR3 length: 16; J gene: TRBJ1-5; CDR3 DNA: TGTGCCAGCAGCCAAGAACCGAGATTTTCCAATCAGCCCCAGCATTTT; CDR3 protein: CASSQEPRFSNQPQHF
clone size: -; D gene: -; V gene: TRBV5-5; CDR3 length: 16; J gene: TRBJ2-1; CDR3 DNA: TGTGCCAGCAGCTTGGCCGGATTTGGCTCCTACAATGAGCAGTTCTTC; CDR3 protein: CASSLAGFGSYNEQFF
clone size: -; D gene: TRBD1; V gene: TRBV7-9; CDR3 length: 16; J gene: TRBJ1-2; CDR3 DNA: TGTGCCAGCAGCGAATCTCAGGGGGTTCTTAGTTATGGCTACACCTTC; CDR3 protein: CASSESQGVLSYGYTF
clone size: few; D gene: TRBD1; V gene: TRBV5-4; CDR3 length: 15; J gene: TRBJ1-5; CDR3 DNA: TGTGCCAGCAGCCCGGGACAGGGGGCGAGTCAGCCCCAGCATTTT; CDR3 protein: CASSPGQGASQPQHF
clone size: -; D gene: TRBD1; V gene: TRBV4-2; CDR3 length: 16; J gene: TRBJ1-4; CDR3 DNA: TGTGCCAGCAGCCAAGATAGGAACAGGGGGTCGGAAAAACTGTTTTTT; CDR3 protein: CASSQDRNRGSEKLFF
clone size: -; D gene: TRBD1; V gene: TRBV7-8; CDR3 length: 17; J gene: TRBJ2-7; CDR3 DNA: TGTGCCAGCAGCCCCAACATTTACCGGGACAGAACCTACGAGCAGTACTTC; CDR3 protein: CASSPNIYRDRTYEQYF
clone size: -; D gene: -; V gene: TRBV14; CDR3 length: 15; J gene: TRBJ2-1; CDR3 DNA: TGTGCCAGCAGTCCCTTTGCGTCCCAAGGACGTGAGCAGTTCTTC; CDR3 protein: CASSPFASQGREQFF
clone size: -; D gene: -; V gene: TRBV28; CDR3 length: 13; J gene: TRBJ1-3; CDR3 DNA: TGTGCCAGCAGCTCATACTCTGGAAACACCATATATTTT; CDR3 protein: CASSSYSGNTIYF
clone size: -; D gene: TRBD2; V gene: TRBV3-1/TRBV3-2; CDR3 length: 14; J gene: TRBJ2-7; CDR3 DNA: TGTGCCAGCAGCTACCCGGGACTACCTTACGAGCAGTACTTC; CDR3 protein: CASSYPGLPYEQYF
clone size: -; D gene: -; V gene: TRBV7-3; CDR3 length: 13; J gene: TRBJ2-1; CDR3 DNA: TGTGCCAGCAGCGCGACAATTGACAATGAGCAGTTCTTC; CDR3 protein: CASSATIDNEQFF
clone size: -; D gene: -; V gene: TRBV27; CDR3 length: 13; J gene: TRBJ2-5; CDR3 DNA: TGTGCCAGCAGTAAACCGTACCAAGAGACCCAGTACTTC; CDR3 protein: CASSKPYQETQYF
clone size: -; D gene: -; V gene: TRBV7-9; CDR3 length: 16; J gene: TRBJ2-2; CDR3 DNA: TGTGCCAGCAGCCCCCCAACTAACTTGGGAGGCGGGGAGCTGTTTTTT; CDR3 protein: CASSPPTNLGGGELFF
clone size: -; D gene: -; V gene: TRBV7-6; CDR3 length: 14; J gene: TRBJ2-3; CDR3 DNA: TGTGCCAGCAGCTTAGCCTGGGAGACAGATACGCAGTATTTT; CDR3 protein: CASSLAWETDTQYF
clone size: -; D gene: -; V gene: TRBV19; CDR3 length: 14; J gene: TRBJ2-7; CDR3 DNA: TGTGCCAGTAGTATAGACGGCGGCCCTTTCGAGCAGTACTTC; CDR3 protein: CASSIDGGPFEQYF
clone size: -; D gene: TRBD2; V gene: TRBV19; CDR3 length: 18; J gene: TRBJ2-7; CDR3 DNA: TGTGCCAGTAGTACCCAAATGCTGACCGGGACTAGCGGCTACGAGCAGTACTTC; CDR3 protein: CASSTQMLTGTSGYEQYF
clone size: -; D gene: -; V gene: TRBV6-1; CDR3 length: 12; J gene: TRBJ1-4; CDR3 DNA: TGTGCCAGCGGTGACAGAAATGAAAAACTGTTTTTT; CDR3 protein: CASGDRNEKLFF
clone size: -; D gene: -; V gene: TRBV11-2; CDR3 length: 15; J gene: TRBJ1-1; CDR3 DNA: TGTGCCAGCAGCTTAATTGGGGGTGGGAACACTGAAGCTTTCTTT; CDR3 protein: CASSLIGGGNTEAFF
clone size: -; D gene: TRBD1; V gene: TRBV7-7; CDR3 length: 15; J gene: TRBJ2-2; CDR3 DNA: TGTGCTAGCAGCTCCACAGGGGGCCGCGGCGGGGAGCTGTTTTTT; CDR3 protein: CASSSTGGRGGELFF